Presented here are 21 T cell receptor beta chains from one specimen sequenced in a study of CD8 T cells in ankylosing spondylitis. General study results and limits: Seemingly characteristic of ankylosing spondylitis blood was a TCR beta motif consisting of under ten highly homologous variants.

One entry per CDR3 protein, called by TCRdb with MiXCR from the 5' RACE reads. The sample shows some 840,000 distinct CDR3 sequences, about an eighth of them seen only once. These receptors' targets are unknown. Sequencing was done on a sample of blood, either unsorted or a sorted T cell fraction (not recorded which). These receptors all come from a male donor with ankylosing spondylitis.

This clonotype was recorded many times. The CDR3 protein is CSAEAPGLGGTQYF. In nucleotides, the CDR3 is TGCAGTGCGGAGGCTCCGGGACTAGGGGGGACCCAGTACTTC. The V call is TRBV20-1, the J call TRBJ2-5, with 8 nucleotides matching TRBD2. CDR3 size: 14 residues. Trimming cost V 6 bases and J 7 bases; bases outside gene matches: 13. The germline CDR1 and CDR2 sequences are DFQATT and SNEGSKA (reference sequence).

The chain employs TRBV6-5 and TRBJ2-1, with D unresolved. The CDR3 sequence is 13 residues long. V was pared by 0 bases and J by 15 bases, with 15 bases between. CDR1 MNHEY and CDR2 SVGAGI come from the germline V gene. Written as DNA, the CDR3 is TGTGCCAGCAGTTACTCTATCGGCGGTCCTTGGTTCTTC. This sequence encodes CASSYSIGGPWFF.

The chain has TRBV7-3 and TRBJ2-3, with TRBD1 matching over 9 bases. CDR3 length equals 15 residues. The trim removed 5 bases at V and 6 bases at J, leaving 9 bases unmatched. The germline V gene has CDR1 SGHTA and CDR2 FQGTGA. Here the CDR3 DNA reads TGTGCCAGCAGCAACCCGGGACAGGGTGTCGATACGCAGTATTTT. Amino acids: CASSNPGQGVDTQYF.

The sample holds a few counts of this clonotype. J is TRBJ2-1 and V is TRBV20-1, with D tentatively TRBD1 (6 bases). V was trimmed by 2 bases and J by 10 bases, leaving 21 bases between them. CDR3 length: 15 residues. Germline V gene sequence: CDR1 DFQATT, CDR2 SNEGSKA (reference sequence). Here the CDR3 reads CSARKPGVSGGEQFF. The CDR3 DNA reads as TGCAGTGCTAGAAAGCCAGGGGTGAGCGGTGGAGAGCAGTTCTTC.

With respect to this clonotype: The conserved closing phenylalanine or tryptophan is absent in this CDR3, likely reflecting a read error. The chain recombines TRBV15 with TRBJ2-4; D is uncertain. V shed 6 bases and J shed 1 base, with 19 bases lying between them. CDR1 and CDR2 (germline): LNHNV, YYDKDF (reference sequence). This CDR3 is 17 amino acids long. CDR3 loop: CATRVSRPSEAKNIQYI. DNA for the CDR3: TGTGCCACCAGAGTGTCCCGACCCAGTGAGGCCAAAAACATTCAGTACATC.

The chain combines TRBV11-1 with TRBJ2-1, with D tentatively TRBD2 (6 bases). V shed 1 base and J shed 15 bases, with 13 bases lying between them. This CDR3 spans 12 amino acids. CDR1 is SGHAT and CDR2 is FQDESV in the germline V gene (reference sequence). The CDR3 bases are TGTGCCAGCAGCTTAGTGGGGCGGGACTGGTTCTTC. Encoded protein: CASSLVGRDWFF.

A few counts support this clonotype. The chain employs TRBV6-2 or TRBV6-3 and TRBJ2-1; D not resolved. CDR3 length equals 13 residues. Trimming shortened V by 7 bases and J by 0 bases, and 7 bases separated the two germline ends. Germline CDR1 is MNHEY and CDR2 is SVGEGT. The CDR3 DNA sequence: TGTGCCAGCACATGGAGCTCCTACAATGAGCAGTTCTTC. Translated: CASTWSSYNEQFF.

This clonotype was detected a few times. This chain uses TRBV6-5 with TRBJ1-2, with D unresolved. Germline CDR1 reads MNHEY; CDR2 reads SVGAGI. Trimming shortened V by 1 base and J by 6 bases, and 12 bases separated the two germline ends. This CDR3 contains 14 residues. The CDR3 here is CASSYFAAGNGYTF. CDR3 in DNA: TGTGCCAGCAGTTACTTCGCCGCAGGAAATGGCTACACCTTC.

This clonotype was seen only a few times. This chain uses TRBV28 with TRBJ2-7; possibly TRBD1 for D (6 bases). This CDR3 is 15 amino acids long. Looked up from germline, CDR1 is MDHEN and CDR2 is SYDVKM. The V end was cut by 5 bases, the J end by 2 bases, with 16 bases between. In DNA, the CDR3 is TGTGCCAGCAGTACTATCGGACAGCCTACCTACGAGCAGTACTTC. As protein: CASSTIGQPTYEQYF.

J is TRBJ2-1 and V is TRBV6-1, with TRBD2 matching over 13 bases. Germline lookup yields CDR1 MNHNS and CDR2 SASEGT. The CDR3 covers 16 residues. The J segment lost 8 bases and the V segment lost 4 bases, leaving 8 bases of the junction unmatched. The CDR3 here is CASSAGLAGAGHEQFF. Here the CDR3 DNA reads TGTGCCAGCAGTGCCGGACTAGCGGGAGCAGGCCATGAGCAGTTCTTC.

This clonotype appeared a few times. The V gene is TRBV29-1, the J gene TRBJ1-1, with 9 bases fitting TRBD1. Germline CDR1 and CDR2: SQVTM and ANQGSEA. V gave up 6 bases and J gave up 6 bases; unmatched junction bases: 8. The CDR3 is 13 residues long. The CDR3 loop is CSVPGQGRAEAFF. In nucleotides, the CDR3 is TGCAGCGTCCCCGGACAGGGGAGGGCTGAAGCTTTCTTT.

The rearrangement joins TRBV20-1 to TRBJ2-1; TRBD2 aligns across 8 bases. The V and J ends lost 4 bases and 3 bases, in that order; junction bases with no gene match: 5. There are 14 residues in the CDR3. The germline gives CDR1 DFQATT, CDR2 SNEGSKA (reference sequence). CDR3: CSAKSGGHYNEQFF. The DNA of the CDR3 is TGCAGTGCTAAAAGCGGGGGACACTACAATGAGCAGTTCTTC.

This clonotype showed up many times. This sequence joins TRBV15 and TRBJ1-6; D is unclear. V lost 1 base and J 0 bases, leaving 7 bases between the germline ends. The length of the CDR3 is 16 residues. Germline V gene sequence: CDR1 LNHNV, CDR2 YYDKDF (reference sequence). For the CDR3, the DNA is TGTGCCACCAGCAGAGCCCTGGGCTCCTATAATTCACCCCTCCACTTT. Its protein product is CATSRALGSYNSPLHF.

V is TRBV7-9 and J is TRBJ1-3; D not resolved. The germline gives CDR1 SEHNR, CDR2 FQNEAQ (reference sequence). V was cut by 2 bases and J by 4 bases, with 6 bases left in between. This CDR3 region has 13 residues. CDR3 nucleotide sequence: TGTGCCAGCAGCTTATTAACGGGAAACACCATATATTTT. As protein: CASSLLTGNTIYF. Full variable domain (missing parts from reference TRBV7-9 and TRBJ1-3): DTGVSQNPRHKITKRGQNVTFRCDPISEHNRLYWYRQTLGQGPEFLTYFQNEAQLEKSRLLSDRFSAERPKGSFSTLEIQRTEQGDSAMYLCASSLLTGNTIYFGEGSWLTVV.

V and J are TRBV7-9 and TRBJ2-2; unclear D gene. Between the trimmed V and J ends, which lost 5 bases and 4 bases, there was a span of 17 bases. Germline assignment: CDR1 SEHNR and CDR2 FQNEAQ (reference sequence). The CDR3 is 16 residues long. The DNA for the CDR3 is TGTGCCAGCAGCCTTGGACCGGACCCCCTCACCGGGGAGCTGTTTTTT. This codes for CASSLGPDPLTGELFF.

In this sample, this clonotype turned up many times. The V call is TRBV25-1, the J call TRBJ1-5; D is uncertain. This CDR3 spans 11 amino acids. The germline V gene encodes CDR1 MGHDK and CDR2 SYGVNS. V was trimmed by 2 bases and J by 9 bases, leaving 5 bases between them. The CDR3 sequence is CASSERLPQHF. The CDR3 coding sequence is TGTGCCAGCAGTGAACGCCTGCCCCAGCATTTT.

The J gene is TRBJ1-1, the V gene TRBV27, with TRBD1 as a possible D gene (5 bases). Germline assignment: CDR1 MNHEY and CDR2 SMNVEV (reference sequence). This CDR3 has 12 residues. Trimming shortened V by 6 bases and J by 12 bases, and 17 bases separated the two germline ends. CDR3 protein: CASSPLGGSPFF. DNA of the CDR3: TGTGCCAGCAGCCCACTGGGGGGGTCGCCTTTCTTT.

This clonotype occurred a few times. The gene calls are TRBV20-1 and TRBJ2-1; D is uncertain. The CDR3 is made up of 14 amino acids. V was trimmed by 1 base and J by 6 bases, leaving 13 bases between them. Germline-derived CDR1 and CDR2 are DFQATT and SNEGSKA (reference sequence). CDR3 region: CSARAARRLNEQFF. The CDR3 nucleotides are TGCAGTGCTAGAGCCGCTAGACGGCTCAATGAGCAGTTCTTC.

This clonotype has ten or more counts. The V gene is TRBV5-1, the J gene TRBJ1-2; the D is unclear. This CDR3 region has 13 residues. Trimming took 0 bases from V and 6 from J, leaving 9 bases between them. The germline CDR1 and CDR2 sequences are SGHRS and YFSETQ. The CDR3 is CASSLESSHGYTF. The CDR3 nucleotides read TGCGCCAGCAGCTTGGAGTCATCCCATGGCTACACCTTC.

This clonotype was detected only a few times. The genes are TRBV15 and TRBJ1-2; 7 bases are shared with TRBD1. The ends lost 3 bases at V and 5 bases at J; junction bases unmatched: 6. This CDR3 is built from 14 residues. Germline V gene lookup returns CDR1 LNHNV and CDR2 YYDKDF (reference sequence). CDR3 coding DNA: TGTGCCACCAGCAGTTCAGGGGGTGGATATGGCTACACCTTC. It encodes CATSSSGGGYGYTF.

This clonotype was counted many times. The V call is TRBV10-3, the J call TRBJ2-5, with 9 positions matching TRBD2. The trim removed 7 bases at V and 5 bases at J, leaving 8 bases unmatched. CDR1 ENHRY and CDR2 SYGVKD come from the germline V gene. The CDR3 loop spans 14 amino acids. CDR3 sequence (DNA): TGTGCCATCATGGCTAGCGGGACCGGTGAGACCCAGTACTTC. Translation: CAIMASGTGETQYF.